The 15 T cell receptor beta chains given below trace back to one sample, sequenced in a study of blood T cell repertoires in COVID-19. TCRdb keeps only in-frame clones here, not all; method: immunoSEQ multiplex PCR. Among approximately 190,000 clones listed, over 80% were seen once. Sequencing used peripheral blood. All receptors come from a woman between 35 and 50 years old with acute or convalescent COVID-19.

This sequence joins TRBV19 and TRBJ1-1, with a tentative D call TRBD1 (5 bases). The germline V gene encodes CDR1 LNHDA and CDR2 SQIVND (reference sequence). The V end lost 1 base, the J end lost 0 bases, and 12 bases lay between the germline ends. The CDR3 totals 16 residues. CDR3 in amino acids: CASSIGGGVMNTEAFF. The CDR3 nucleotides are TGTGCCAGTAGTATAGGCGGGGGGGTAATGAACACTGAAGCTTTCTTT.

The chain links TRBV2 to TRBJ2-1, with 10 bases aligning to TRBD2. Unmatched junction bases numbered 5, after V lost 2 bases and J lost 7 bases. Germline V CDR1 and CDR2: SNHLY, FYNNEI. This CDR3 contains 15 residues. CDR3 in DNA: TGTGCCAGCAGTGAACGAGCGGGGGGGCTTAATGAGCAGTTCTTC. Its translation: CASSERAGGLNEQFF.

This sequence joins TRBV19 and TRBJ2-7; 7 bases map to TRBD1. The germline gives CDR1 LNHDA, CDR2 SQIVND (reference sequence). The CDR3 extends over 15 amino acids. Trimming cost V 8 bases and J 5 bases; bases outside gene matches: 15. The CDR3 coding sequence is TGTGCCAGTTCCTCGAGACAGGGAACTCTAGACGAGCAGTACTTC. Residues: CASSSRQGTLDEQYF.

The chain recombines TRBV2 with TRBJ1-2; 9 positions agree with TRBD1. This CDR3 is 15 amino acids long. The trim removed 6 bases at V and 6 bases at J, leaving 11 bases unmatched. CDR1 is SNHLY, CDR2 FYNNEI, per germline. CDR3 sequence (DNA): TGTGCCAGCAGGGGAAGAGGACAGGGGTTGGATGGCTACACCTTC. Its protein is CASRGRGQGLDGYTF.

This clone was observed a single time. The chain combines TRBV7-2 with TRBJ1-4; D not resolved. Per the germline V gene, CDR1 is SGHTA and CDR2 is FQGNSA. CDR3 length: 15 amino acids. Trimming took 3 bases from V and 14 from J, leaving 22 bases between them. The CDR3 loop reads CASSFQKEPRSYLFF. The DNA of the CDR3 is TGTGCCAGCAGCTTTCAAAAAGAACCCCGAAGCTACCTGTTTTTT.

The chain recombines TRBV10-3 with TRBJ2-7; possibly TRBD2 for D (6 bases). From germline, CDR1 is ENHRY and CDR2 SYGVKD. The CDR3 has 14 residues. The germline V and J ends were trimmed by 4 bases and 2 bases, with 12 bases remaining between them. The CDR3 region is CAISVWRDPYEQYF. CDR3 nucleotides: TGTGCCATCAGTGTTTGGCGGGACCCCTACGAGCAGTACTTC.

J is TRBJ2-1 and V is TRBV3-1 (or the pseudogene TRBV3-2); TRBD2 matches 8 bases. This CDR3 spans 19 amino acids. Per germline, CDR1 LGHDT and CDR2 YNNKEL (reference sequence). With 1 base clipped from V and 5 bases from J, the junction kept 16 bases outside the gene matches. CDR3 DNA: TGTGCCAGCAGCCAAGGGCCGGGAGGGCCGAGAGGTCTCCACAATGAGCAGTTCTTC. Translation: CASSQGPGGPRGLHNEQFF.

The V gene is TRBV7-6, the J gene TRBJ2-3; 12 bases match TRBD2. Per germline, CDR1 SGHVS and CDR2 FNYEAQ. V was pared by 0 bases and J by 0 bases, with 4 bases of the junction left unmatched. The CDR3 has 18 amino acids. The CDR3 DNA sequence: TGTGCCAGCAGCTTAGCCAGGACTAGCGGGGCTAGCACAGATACGCAGTATTTT. As protein: CASSLARTSGASTDTQYF.

This rearrangement joins TRBV5-1 to TRBJ1-6; D is ambiguous. V was pared by 0 bases and J by 7 bases, with 11 bases between. This CDR3 region has 15 residues. CDR1 and CDR2 (germline): SGHRS, YFSETQ. CDR3: CASSLDVRRNSPLHF. The CDR3 region has the DNA TGCGCCAGCAGCTTGGACGTGAGGCGGAATTCACCCCTCCACTTT.

The V and J genes are TRBV9 and TRBJ2-2; D is ambiguous. The CDR3 contains 14 residues. Looked up from germline, CDR1 is SGDLS and CDR2 is YYNGEE. With 4 bases removed from V and 4 bases from J, the gap between germline ends came to 11 bases. The CDR3 nucleotides are TGTGCCAGCAGCAAAGACTCCATCACCGGGGAGCTGTTTTTT. Protein: CASSKDSITGELFF.

This chain uses TRBV5-8 with TRBJ2-5; 12 bases agree with TRBD2. Trimming cost V 3 bases and J 0 bases; bases outside gene matches: 6. From germline, CDR1 is SGHTS and CDR2 YDEGEE. The CDR3 contains 17 residues. The CDR3, as DNA: TGTGCCAGCAGCTCCGTCACTAGCGGGAGGTACCAAGAGACCCAGTACTTC. This sequence encodes CASSSVTSGRYQETQYF. The whole variable domain, remainder taken from reference TRBV5-8 and TRBJ2-5, is EAGVTQSPTHLIKTRGQQATLRCSPISGHTSVYWYQQALGLGLQFLLWYDEGEERNRGNFPPRFSGRQFPNYSSELNVNALELEDSALYLCASSSVTSGRYQETQYFGPGTRLLVL.

The chain combines TRBV7-7 with TRBJ2-1, with D possibly being TRBD2 (5 bases). There are 18 residues in the CDR3. V lost 4 bases to trimming and J lost 7 bases, with 26 bases between them. Germline-derived CDR1 and CDR2 are SSHAT and FNYEAQ (reference sequence). CDR3 DNA sequence: TGTGCCAGCAGCTCCTCCCCGCCGCTAGCTAAAGGGCAGAATGAGCAGTTCTTC. Amino acid sequence: CASSSSPPLAKGQNEQFF.

The V and J genes are TRBV5-1 and TRBJ2-1, with D unresolved. The germline V gene encodes CDR1 SGHRS and CDR2 YFSETQ. This CDR3 comprises 14 residues. Trimming cost V 0 bases and J 8 bases, with 12 bases left between them. This chain's CDR3 is CASSLETPGYEQFF. The CDR3 DNA reads TGCGCCAGCAGCTTGGAAACACCCGGGTATGAGCAGTTCTTC.

The rearrangement links TRBV19 to TRBJ1-2, with TRBD1 identical over 7 bases. The germline CDR1 and CDR2 sequences are LNHDA and SQIVND (reference sequence). The CDR3 consists of 13 residues. V lost 6 bases to trimming and J lost 8 bases; unmatched junction nucleotides: 9. The CDR3 sequence: CASRLDREYGYTF. As DNA, the CDR3 is TGTGCCAGTAGGCTTGACAGGGAGTACGGCTACACCTTC.

Regarding this clone: The sample carries other DNA sequences with the same CDR3. V gene TRBV15 combines with J gene TRBJ1-2; D possibly corresponds to TRBD1 (6 bases). This CDR3 has 15 residues. V was trimmed by 3 bases and J by 2 bases, leaving 13 bases between them. Germline values: CDR1 LNHNV, CDR2 YYDKDF (reference sequence). Written as DNA, the CDR3 is TGTGCCACCAGCAGGGGGGGGCAGTCCAACTATGGCTACACCTTC. Protein sequence: CATSRGGQSNYGYTF.